This T cell receptor (beta chain) was sequenced in a study of breast tumors, draining lymph nodes, adjacent tissues (dated by TCRdb to 2016 to 2017). With regard to the full study: TCR beta repertoires were compared across tumor, adjacent nontumor tissue and axillary lymph nodes obtained from breast cancer patients. In human breast cancer, the study set out to assess how tumor, surrounding tissue and draining lymph node repertoires relate to one another and whether T cells might be exchanged between them.

Trimming accounts for 5 bases at V and 6 bases at J, while the number of junction bases matched to no gene is 10. Looking up the germline V gene yields CDR1 MDHEN and CDR2 SYDVKM. The CDR3, from cysteine to phenylalanine, totals 15 residues. The only DNA kept is the CDR3, 45 bases in frame from the first base. TCRdb shows the sequencer as Illumina HiSeq 2000. Multiplex PCR amplification was used to generate the TCR beta chain libraries. High-throughput sequencing was used to analyze the amplified TCR beta chain products. TCRdb trimmed public reads at Q25 via fastp, called clones via MiXCR and kept in-frame beta chains. Rows with a matching CDR3 protein are joined into one entry that keeps the most common DNA and genes. The sample table lists about 200,000 distinct CDR3 sequences, under 35% of them with a count of one. The ten largest clones add up to approximately 3.3% of the sample. The axillary draining lymph nodes of breast cancer patients were the source of the lymph node samples.

There are a few counts of this clonotype. Its cognate antigen has yet to be identified. No clone much larger than this one lies a single base away; base qualities are absent. Here is what the overall study found, with its caveats: The study presented the conclusion that tumor T cells originate in lymph nodes as consistent with a hypothesis, not as something directly demonstrated. The data were considered consistent with most tumor T cells being derived from the lymph node and subsequently expanding within tumor tissue. Tumor T-cell repertoires showed less diversity than lymph node repertoires and more diversity than nontumor tissue repertoires, and tumor T-cell repertoires showed preferential V and J gene usage. The similarity between tumor and nontumor tissue repertoires was significantly greater in luminal-like breast cancer than in basal-like breast cancer.

Sequencing was done on a sample of axillary lymph node tissue. This clonotype was obtained from a female donor with breast cancer. Some clones in this sample may be carry-over from other donors' samples. The receptor chain draws on TRBV28 and TRBJ1-5; TRBD1 matches 7 bases in the middle. Read as DNA, the sequence is TGTGCCAGCAGTCCCCAGGGGGGGCGCGGTCAGCCCCAGCATTTT. Its product reads: CASSPQGGRGQPQHF.